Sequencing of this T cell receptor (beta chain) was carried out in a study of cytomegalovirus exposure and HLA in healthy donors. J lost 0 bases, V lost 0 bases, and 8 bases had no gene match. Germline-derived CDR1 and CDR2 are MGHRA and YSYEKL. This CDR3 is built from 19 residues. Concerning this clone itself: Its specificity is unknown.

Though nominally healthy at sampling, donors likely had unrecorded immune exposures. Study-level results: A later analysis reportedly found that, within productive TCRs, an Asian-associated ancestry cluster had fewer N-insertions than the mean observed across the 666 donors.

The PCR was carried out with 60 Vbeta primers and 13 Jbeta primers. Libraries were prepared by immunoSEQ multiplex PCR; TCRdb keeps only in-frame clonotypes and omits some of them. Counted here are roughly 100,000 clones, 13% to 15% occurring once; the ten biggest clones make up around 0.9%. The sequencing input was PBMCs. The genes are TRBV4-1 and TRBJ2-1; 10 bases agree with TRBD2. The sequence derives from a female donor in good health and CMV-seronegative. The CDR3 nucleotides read TGCGCCAGCAGCCAAGAACCCCTAGCGGGAGTGAGCTCCTACAATGAGCAGTTCTTC. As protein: CASSQEPLAGVSSYNEQFF.